This TCR beta chain was obtained from a study of stem cell transplantation in POMP-related autoinflammatory disease. Whole-study context: Pre-transplant patients had naive-skewed CD4+ T cells and few CD8+ T cells. Findings and limits, study-wide: Across all analyzed T-cell subsets, patients with PRAID tended toward reduced diversity and increased clonality. Patients with PRAID showed a restricted number of unique TRB V-J gene pairings.

PRAID featured prominent immunodeficiency. The CDR3 is 15 residues long. Trimming removed 5 bases at V and 3 bases at J, with 11 bases between. The V gene's germline CDR1 is SGHTA and CDR2 FQGTGA. Concerning this clone itself: As yet, its antigen is unknown.

The assay was immunoSEQ multiplex PCR, and TCRdb's table has in-frame clones only and misses some. The table has some 9,900 clones, around 79% seen once. The TCR was taken from a human patient with POMP-related autoinflammation and immune dysregulation (PRAID). Certain T cells may be donor cells from the graft. The chain recombines TRBV7-3 with TRBJ2-6, with a possible D match to TRBD1 (6 bases). This specimen consisted of CD4+ T cells from PBMCs, obtained after stem cell transplantation. The CDR3 nucleotides read TGTGCCAGCAGCCAACAGGGTGGTGGGGCCAACGTCCTGACTTTC. This encodes CASSQQGGGANVLTF.